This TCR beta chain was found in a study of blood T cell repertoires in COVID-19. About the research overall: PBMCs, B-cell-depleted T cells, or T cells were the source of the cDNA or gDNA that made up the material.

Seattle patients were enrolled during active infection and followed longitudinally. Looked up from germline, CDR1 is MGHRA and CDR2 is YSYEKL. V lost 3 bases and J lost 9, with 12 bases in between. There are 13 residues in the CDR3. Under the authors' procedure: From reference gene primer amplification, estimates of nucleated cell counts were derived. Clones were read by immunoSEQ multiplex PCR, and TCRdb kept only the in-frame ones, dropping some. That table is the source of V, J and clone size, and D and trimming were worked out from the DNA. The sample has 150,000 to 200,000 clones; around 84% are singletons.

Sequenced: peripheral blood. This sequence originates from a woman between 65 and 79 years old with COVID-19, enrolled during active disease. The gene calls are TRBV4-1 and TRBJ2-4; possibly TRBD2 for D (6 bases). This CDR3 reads CASSQGGGGIQYF. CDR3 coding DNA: TGCGCCAGCAGCCAGGGAGGCGGCGGCATTCAGTACTTC.